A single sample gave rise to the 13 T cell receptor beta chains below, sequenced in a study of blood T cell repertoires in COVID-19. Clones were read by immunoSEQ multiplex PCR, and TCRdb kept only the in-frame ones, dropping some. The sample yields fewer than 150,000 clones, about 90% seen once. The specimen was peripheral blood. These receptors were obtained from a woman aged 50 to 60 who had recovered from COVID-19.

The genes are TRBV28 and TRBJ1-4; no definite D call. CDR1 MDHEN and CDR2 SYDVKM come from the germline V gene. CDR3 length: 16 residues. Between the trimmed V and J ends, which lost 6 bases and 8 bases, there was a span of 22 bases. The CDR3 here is CASSSTRKGPGEKLFF. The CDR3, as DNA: TGTGCCAGCAGCAGCACTCGAAAAGGGCCGGGAGAAAAACTGTTTTTT.

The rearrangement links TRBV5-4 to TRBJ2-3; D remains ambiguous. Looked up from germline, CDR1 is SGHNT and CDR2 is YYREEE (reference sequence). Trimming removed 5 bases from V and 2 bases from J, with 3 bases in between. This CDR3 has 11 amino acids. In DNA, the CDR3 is TGTGCCAGCAGTTACACAGATACGCAGTATTTT. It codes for CASSYTDTQYF. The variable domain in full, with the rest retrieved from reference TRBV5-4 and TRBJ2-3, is ETGVTQSPTHLIKTRGQQVTLRCSSQSGHNTVSWYQQALGQGPQFIFQYYREEENGRGNFPPRFSGLQFPNYSSELNVNALELDDSALYLCASSYTDTQYFGPGTRLTVL.

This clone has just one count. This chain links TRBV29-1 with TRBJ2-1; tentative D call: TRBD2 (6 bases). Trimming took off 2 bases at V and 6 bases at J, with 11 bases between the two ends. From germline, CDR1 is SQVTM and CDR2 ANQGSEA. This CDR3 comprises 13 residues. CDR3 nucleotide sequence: TGCAGCGTTGAACGGGCAGCGGGCAATGAGCAGTTCTTC. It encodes CSVERAAGNEQFF.

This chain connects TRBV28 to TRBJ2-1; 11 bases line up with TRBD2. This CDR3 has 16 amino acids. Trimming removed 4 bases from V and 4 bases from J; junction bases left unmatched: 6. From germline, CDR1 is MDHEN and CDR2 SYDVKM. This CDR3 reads CASSSRGTSGYNEQFF. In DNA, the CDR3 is TGTGCCAGCAGTTCCCGGGGGACTAGCGGTTACAATGAGCAGTTCTTC.

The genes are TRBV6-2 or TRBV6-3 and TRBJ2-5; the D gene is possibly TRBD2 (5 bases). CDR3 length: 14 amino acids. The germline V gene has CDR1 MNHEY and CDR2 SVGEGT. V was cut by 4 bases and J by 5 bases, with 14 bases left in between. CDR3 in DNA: TGTGCCAGCAGTTGGGCGGGCTATTACGAGACCCAGTACTTC. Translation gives CASSWAGYYETQYF.

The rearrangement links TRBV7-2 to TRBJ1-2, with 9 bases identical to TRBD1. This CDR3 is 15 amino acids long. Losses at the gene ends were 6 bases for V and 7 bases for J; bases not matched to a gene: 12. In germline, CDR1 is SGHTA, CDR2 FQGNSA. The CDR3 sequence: CASSFTGGPEGGYTF. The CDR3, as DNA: TGTGCCAGCAGTTTCACAGGGGGCCCGGAGGGTGGCTACACCTTC.

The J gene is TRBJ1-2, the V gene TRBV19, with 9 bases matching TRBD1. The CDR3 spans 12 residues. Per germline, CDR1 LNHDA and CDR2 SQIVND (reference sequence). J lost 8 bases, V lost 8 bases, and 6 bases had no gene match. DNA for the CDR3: TGTGCCAGTCGGGACAGGGTATACGGCTACACCTTC. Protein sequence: CASRDRVYGYTF. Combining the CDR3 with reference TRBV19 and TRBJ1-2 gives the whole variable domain DGGITQSPKYLFRKEGQNVTLSCEQNLNHDAMYWYRQDPGQGLRLIYYSQIVNDFQKGDIAEGYSVSREKKESFPLTVTSAQKNPTAFYLCASRDRVYGYTFGSGTRLTVV.

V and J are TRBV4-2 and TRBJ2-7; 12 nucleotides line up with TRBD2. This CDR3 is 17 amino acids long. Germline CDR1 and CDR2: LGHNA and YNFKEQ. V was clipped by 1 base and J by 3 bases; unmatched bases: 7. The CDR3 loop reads CASSQALSTSGSYEQYF. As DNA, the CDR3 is TGTGCCAGCAGCCAAGCCCTCTCGACTAGCGGGAGCTACGAGCAGTACTTC.

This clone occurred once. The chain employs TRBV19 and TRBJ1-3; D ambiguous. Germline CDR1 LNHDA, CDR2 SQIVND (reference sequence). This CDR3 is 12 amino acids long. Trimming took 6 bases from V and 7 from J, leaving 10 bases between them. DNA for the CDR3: TGTGCCAGTAGCCCTCAGGCGAACACCATATATTTT. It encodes CASSPQANTIYF.

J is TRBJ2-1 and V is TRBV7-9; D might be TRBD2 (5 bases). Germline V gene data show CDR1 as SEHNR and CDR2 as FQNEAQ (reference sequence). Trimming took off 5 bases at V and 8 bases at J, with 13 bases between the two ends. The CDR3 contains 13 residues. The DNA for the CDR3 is TGTGCCAGCAGCCCGAGCGGTTCTGATGAGCAGTTCTTC. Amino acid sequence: CASSPSGSDEQFF.

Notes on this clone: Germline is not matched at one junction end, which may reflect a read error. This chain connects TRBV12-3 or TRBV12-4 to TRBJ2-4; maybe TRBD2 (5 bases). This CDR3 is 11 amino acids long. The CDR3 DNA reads TGTGCCAGCAGTTTCGGGCTAGCTAAATCCTTC. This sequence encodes CASSFGLAKSF.

The CDR3 DNA sequence: TGTGCCAGCAGACCCACAGGGGCCGGGGCCAACGTCCTGACTTTC. Amino acid sequence: CASRPTGAGANVLTF. The rearrangement joins TRBV6-5 to TRBJ2-6; 7 nucleotides agree with TRBD1. The CDR3 is made up of 15 amino acids. J lost 4 bases, V lost 6 bases, and 6 bases had no gene match. CDR1 MNHEY and CDR2 SVGAGI come from the germline V gene.

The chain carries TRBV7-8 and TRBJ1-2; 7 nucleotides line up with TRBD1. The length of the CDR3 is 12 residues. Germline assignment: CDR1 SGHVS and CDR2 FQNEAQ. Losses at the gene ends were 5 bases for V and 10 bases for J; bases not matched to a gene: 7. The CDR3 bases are TGTGCCAGCAGCCCCGTAACAGGGGACTACACCTTC. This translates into CASSPVTGDYTF.